A selection of T cell receptor beta chains follows, all from one sample in a study of blood T cell repertoires in COVID-19. Measured with immunoSEQ multiplex PCR; TCRdb has only the in-frame clones, and not every one. Of 70,000 to 75,000 clones detected, roughly 79% appear once; the ten largest clones hold more than 20%. Sequenced: peripheral blood. All receptors come from a woman aged 70-85 years with acute or convalescent COVID-19. Both conserved end residues are part of each CDR3. D genes are given only for firm matches. A row's size may be missing; if present it is once, few, many or a size class.

v_gene,abundance,d_gene,j_gene,CDR3nt,CDR3aa
TRBV7-2,few,NA,TRBJ1-2,TGTGCCAGCAGCTTAGTAAGACAGACCAACTATGGCTACACCTTC,CASSLVRQTNYGYTF
TRBV5-1,NA,NA,TRBJ2-1,TGCGCCACCCAGCCCGGGTTCTCCTACAATGAGCAGTTCTTC,CATQPGFSYNEQFF
TRBV18,NA,TRBD2,TRBJ2-7,TGTGCCAGCTCACCACCAACTAGCGCCTCCTACGAGCAGTACTTC,CASSPPTSASYEQYF
TRBV6-1,NA,NA,TRBJ1-2,TGTGCCAGCAGTGAAAATGGGAGGGAGGACTATGGCTACACCTTC,CASSENGREDYGYTF
TRBV7-9,NA,NA,TRBJ1-5,TGTGCCAGCAGCCTCGGACAGAATCAGCCCCAGCATTTT,CASSLGQNQPQHF
TRBV10-2,NA,NA,TRBJ2-5,TGCGCCAGCACCGAGGCGAGCGCGGAGACCCAGTACTTC,CASTEASAETQYF
TRBV2,NA,NA,TRBJ1-4,TGTGCCAGCAGTCCAGTTGCAACTAATGAAAAACTGTTTTTT,CASSPVATNEKLFF
TRBV5-8,few,NA,TRBJ1-5,TGTGCCAGCAGCGGGGGGATGAGCAATCAGCCCCAGCATTTT,CASSGGMSNQPQHF
TRBV29-1,NA,NA,TRBJ2-4,TGCAGCGTTGAGGGGGGAAGGGGCCGAGCCAAAAACATTCAGTACTTC,CSVEGGRGRAKNIQYF
TRBV19,NA,TRBD2,TRBJ2-5,TGTGCCAGTAGTACCGACCCCAGACTAGCGGGAGCCCAAGAGACCCAGTACTTC,CASSTDPRLAGAQETQYF
TRBV5-1,NA,NA,TRBJ2-7,TGCGCCAGCAGCTTCTCAGGGGCCCCCTACGAGCAGTACTTC,CASSFSGAPYEQYF
TRBV4-1,NA,NA,TRBJ2-6,TGCGCCAGCAGCCAAGTCCCGGTTGGAGGGGCCAGCTCTGGGGCCAACGTCCTGACTTTC,CASSQVPVGGASSGANVLTF
TRBV28,NA,NA,TRBJ1-3,TGTGCCAGCAAGGCGGGAAGCTCTGGAAACACCATATATTTT,CASKAGSSGNTIYF
TRBV28,NA,TRBD1,TRBJ1-2,TGTGCCAGCAGGGACAGGGGAAGTTCCTATGGCTACACCTTC,CASRDRGSSYGYTF
TRBV13,NA,TRBD2,TRBJ2-4,TGTGCCAGCAGCTCACTTATTACTAGCGGAGTAGCCAAAAACATTCAGTACTTC,CASSSLITSGVAKNIQYF
TRBV4-1,NA,NA,TRBJ2-7,TGCGCCAGCAGCCTGGGCCTCCTATACGAGCAGTACTTC,CASSLGLLYEQYF
TRBV27,once,TRBD2,TRBJ2-7,TGTGCCAGCAGTCGAAACGGACTAGCTGGGAGCGCCTACGAGCAGTACTTC,CASSRNGLAGSAYEQYF
TRBV7-9,NA,NA,TRBJ2-7,TGTGCCAGCAGCTTACAGATCGAGCAGTACTTC,CASSLQIEQYF